This T cell receptor beta chain emerged from a study of blood T cells in healthy people across ages. Healthy Russian Caucasian donors spanned ages about 6 to 100 years. As for this clonotype: Its antigen is unknown.

The second PCR ran about 6 to 11 cycles with a sample-barcoded 5' primer and J-beta primers. Each CDR3 protein gets one entry after TCRdb re-called the 5' RACE reads with MiXCR. The sample consists of some 1.5 million distinct CDR3 sequences, roughly 30% of them appearing once. The V end was cut by 6 bases, the J end by 8 bases, with 10 bases between. The CDR3 spans 11 residues. Study-level findings and limits: Considered underestimates were the diversity estimates obtained from one million T cells. As age increased, TCR beta diversity per million T cells fell in a roughly linear fashion.

The source of this sequence is a woman aged 25 to 39 in good health. The sequencing sample was made of blood. The chain carries TRBV12-3 or TRBV12-4 and TRBJ1-2; a possible D gene is TRBD1 (5 bases). In DNA, the CDR3 is TGTGCCAGCAGACTGGGACCGGGCTACACCTTC. Translated: CASRLGPGYTF.